The source of this TCR gamma chain is a study of γδ T cells in repeated Plasmodium falciparum infection (dated by TCRdb to the early 2020s). Background on the whole study: In the natural-infection arm, Malian children exposed to intense seasonal malaria transmission were enrolled and compared against age and gender matched Australian children. Using both natural infection in Mali and controlled human malaria infection, the study looked at the way repeated Plasmodium falciparum infection shapes the human gammadelta T cell repertoire. Samples from controlled-infection subjects were taken at baseline, right before selected infections, and 21 days after each infection. Malian gammadelta TCR repertoires were analysed cross-sectionally during no-transmission periods and longitudinally across acute febrile malaria episodes. Four controlled human malaria infections were administered to five malaria-naive U.S. adults over roughly 610 days by bites from P. falciparum NF54-infected Anopheles stephensi mosquitoes. The paper's findings and limits, for the study overall: Compared with Australian children, Malian children appeared to have Vdelta2-negative gammadelta TCR repertoires that were more clonally expanded, less diverse and less shared. In Vdelta2-negative, largely Vdelta1+, gammadelta TCR repertoires, repeated controlled infections appeared to drive waves of new clonotype selection. Because the controlled-infection cohort was small, analysis of inter-individual variability in gammadelta T cell responses was limited. A highly stable polyclonal repertoire over time and infection, with many inter-individual overlapping TCRgamma sequences, was shown by Vgamma9/Vdelta2+ TCR repertoires. The Malian cohort came from a small rural village of predominantly one ethnic group, limiting generalizability.

Library construction relied on multiplex PCR. These reads were obtained on an Illumina MiSeq. Every sorted gammadelta T cell sample had both its TCR gamma (TRG) and TCR delta (TRD) chains sequenced. Processing in the source paper ran as follows. Repertoire analyses included clonotype tree plots, accumulated frequency of the top 20 clonotypes, diversity index (DI) and D75 metrics. Identical DNA sequences were merged into single rows after TCRdb reprocessed the public reads with CATT. TCRdb assigned the V and J calls; the authors' analysis was not used. This sample gives approximately 30,000 gamma-chain clones in total; approximately 1.5% of them show up just once. The top ten clonotypes cover 15% to 20% of the sample. In its sample, this clone was seen many times. Its cognate antigen has yet to be identified. Per-base quality was not reported, and no clone a single base away is much larger than it. This sample also contains other DNA sequences that code for the same CDR3.

For bulk TCR repertoire analysis, Vgamma9/Vdelta2+ and Vdelta2-negative gammadelta T cell populations were flow-sorted out of peripheral blood mononuclear cells. Including the terminal cysteine and phenylalanine, the CDR3 comprises 14 residues. This entry keeps only the CDR3 DNA: 42 bases, framed from base 1. The germline V and J ends show losses of 0 bases and 3 bases respectively, and no gene match explains 1 base of the junction. CDR1 and CDR2 are drawn from the germline V gene (reference sequence): VTNTFY, YDVSTARD. The clonotype comes from a pool of human donors (malaria-infected and uninfected, not separated). The sequenced sample consisted of gamma-delta T cells from blood. The rearranged chain carries TRGV3 and TRGJP2. The CDR3 protein: CATWDRGSDWIKTF. Read as DNA, the sequence is TGTGCCACCTGGGACAGGGGTAGTGATTGGATCAAGACGTTT.